These 30 T cell receptor beta chains originate from one sample sequenced in a study of human T cells and chemical hapten exposure (dated by TCRdb to the early 2020s). The label giving this sample's time point can be read as: patch test 3, about 24 weeks after DPC sensitization. What the treatment or condition label conveys for this sample: therapeutic diphenylcyclopropenone sensitization with weekly scalp DPC. The library was generated by RACE. The sequencer was a NextSeq 500. The public reads were run again by TCRdb, first through fastp at Q25 and then through MiXCR, and only productive beta chains were kept. Each entry is one CDR3 protein sequence, shown with its most common DNA and genes. The sample includes some 170,000 distinct CDR3 sequences, with around a quarter observed a single time. The ten top clones hold under 2.5% of the sample. The specimen was whole blood, collected in connection with sensitization to the hapten diphenylcyclopropenone (DPC). The receptors derive from a woman between 18 and 29 years old with alopecia areata. Some clones in this sample may be carry-over from other donors' samples.

Only a few counts were recorded for this clonotype. The gene calls are TRBV28 and TRBJ1-1, with D uncertain. The germline gives CDR1 MDHEN, CDR2 SYDVKM. This CDR3 spans 15 amino acids. Trimming removed 3 bases at V and 1 base at J, with 12 bases between. CDR3 amino acids: CASSFLRGGNTEAFF. DNA for the CDR3: TGTGCCAGCAGTTTCCTCCGCGGCGGGAACACTGAAGCTTTCTTT.

This chain uses TRBV25-1 with TRBJ2-5; possibly TRBD2 for D (5 bases). CDR3 size: 14 residues. Per the germline V gene, CDR1 is MGHDK and CDR2 is SYGVNS. Trimming removed 1 base at V and 2 bases at J, with 8 bases between. The CDR3 sequence is CASSELAWQETQYF. DNA of the CDR3: TGTGCCAGCAGTGAATTAGCGTGGCAAGAGACCCAGTACTTC.

The chain is built from TRBV7-3 and TRBJ2-7; D not resolved. Germline V CDR1 and CDR2: SGHTA, FQGTGA. V was pared by 1 base and J by 1 base, with 5 bases between. The CDR3 is 13 amino acids. The CDR3 region has the DNA TGTGCCAGCAGCTTAAGTCCTTCCTACGAGCAGTACTTC. It codes for CASSLSPSYEQYF.

Comment on this clonotype: At one boundary the junction diverges from the germline segment, which might be a read error. The J gene is TRBJ2-2, the V gene TRBV5-8; TRBD2 matches at 7 bases. CDR3 length: 15 amino acids. Germline V gene sequence: CDR1 SGHTS, CDR2 YDEGEE. The CDR3 sequence is CASSLGLVNGGGLFF. DNA for the CDR3: TGTGCCAGCAGCTTAGGCCTGGTGAACGGCGGGGGGCTGTTTTTT.

This sequence joins TRBV2 and TRBJ1-1; 8 nucleotides match TRBD1. Germline V gene data show CDR1 as SNHLY and CDR2 as FYNNEI. CDR3 length: 14 amino acids. V trimming: 6 bases; J trimming: 2 bases; junction bases outside the gene matches: 5. The CDR3 sequence is CASRDRVPNTEAFF. CDR3 sequence (DNA): TGTGCCAGCAGGGACAGGGTTCCCAACACTGAAGCTTTCTTT.

The rearrangement uses TRBV5-1 and TRBJ2-7; 10 nucleotides agree with TRBD1. J gave up 3 bases and V 0 bases, and 6 bases lay outside the gene matches. The CDR3 is 16 residues long. Germline V gene lookup returns CDR1 SGHRS and CDR2 YFSETQ. As DNA, the CDR3 is TGCGCCAGCAGCTTGGACGACCGGGACAGGGGCTACGAGCAGTACTTC. It specifies CASSLDDRDRGYEQYF.

The V and J genes are TRBV7-3 and TRBJ2-3, with 8 bases matching TRBD1. V dropped 3 bases and J dropped 4; count of bases not matched to a gene: 0. Germline assignment: CDR1 SGHTA and CDR2 FQGTGA. The CDR3 is made up of 13 amino acids. The chain's CDR3 is CASSLTGADTQYF. In DNA, the CDR3 is TGTGCCAGCAGCTTGACAGGGGCAGATACGCAGTATTTT.

The CDR3: CASSLDGQETQYF. DNA of the CDR3: TGTGCCAGCAGCTTGGACGGCCAAGAGACCCAGTACTTC. The chain uses TRBV5-6 and TRBJ2-5; D is undetermined. The V gene lost 0 bases and the J gene lost 1 base, with 4 bases spanning the gap. The CDR3 loop spans 13 amino acids. In germline, CDR1 is SGHDT, CDR2 YYEEEE.

The rearrangement joins TRBV12-3 or TRBV12-4 to TRBJ2-5, with a possible D match to TRBD1 (6 bases). The CDR3 length is 14 residues. V dropped 6 bases and J dropped 4 bases, with 15 bases sitting between them. The CDR3 nucleotides read TGTGCCAGCAGCTTACGACAGGCTAGAGAGACCCAGTACTTC. It yields the protein CASSLRQARETQYF.

The chain carries TRBV20-1 and TRBJ2-3; weak D call: TRBD2 (6 bases). The CDR3 is 14 residues long. Trimming removed 0 bases from V and 4 bases from J, with 11 bases in between. Germline CDR1 DFQATT, CDR2 SNEGSKA (reference sequence). The CDR3 spells CSARDRGRSDTQYF. The CDR3, as DNA: TGCAGTGCTAGAGATCGGGGGAGGTCAGATACGCAGTATTTT.

This clonotype was seen only a few times. The V and J genes are TRBV29-1 and TRBJ1-2; D is ambiguous. The CDR3 runs 11 residues. V was shortened by 5 bases and J by 8 bases, with 12 bases between the two germline ends. Germline V gene sequence: CDR1 SQVTM, CDR2 ANQGSEA. The CDR3, as DNA: TGCAGCGTTCCCGGACCGAAGGGCTACACCTTC. Its protein product is CSVPGPKGYTF. Supplemented by reference TRBV29-1 and TRBJ1-2, the full variable domain reads SAVISQKPSRDICQRGTSLTIQCQVDSQVTMMFWYRQQPGQSLTLIATANQGSEATYESGFVIDKFPISRPNLTFSTLTVSNMSPEDSSIYLCSVPGPKGYTFGSGTRLTVV.

The rearrangement joins TRBV6-2 or TRBV6-3 to TRBJ2-7; D uncertain. The germline CDR1 and CDR2 sequences are MNHEY and SVGEGT. This CDR3 is built from 10 residues. Trimming cost V 9 bases and J 4 bases, with 7 bases left between them. The CDR3 nucleotides are TGTGCCAGTAAAGGATACGAGCAGTACTTC. The encoded protein is CASKGYEQYF.

This clonotype has a count of ten or more. The CDR3 loop is CASSSEAGTDSNPGDTQYF. The CDR3 DNA reads as TGTGCCAGCAGTTCCGAAGCAGGGACAGACTCTAACCCCGGCGATACGCAGTATTTT. The chain employs TRBV12-3 or TRBV12-4 and TRBJ2-3; 7 positions agree with TRBD1. The CDR3 totals 19 residues. V trimming: 4 bases; J trimming: 6 bases; junction bases outside the gene matches: 22.

J is TRBJ2-2 and V is TRBV19; D unresolved. Germline V gene sequence: CDR1 LNHDA, CDR2 SQIVND (reference sequence). V was cut by 7 bases and J by 3 bases, with 9 bases left in between. This CDR3 has 13 residues. The CDR3 nucleotides read TGTGCCAGTACAGCATCGGACACCGGGGAGCTGTTTTTT. The encoded protein is CASTASDTGELFF. Full variable domain (outside the CDR3, taken from reference TRBV19 and TRBJ2-2): DGGITQSPKYLFRKEGQNVTLSCEQNLNHDAMYWYRQDPGQGLRLIYYSQIVNDFQKGDIAEGYSVSREKKESFPLTVTSAQKNPTAFYLCASTASDTGELFFGEGSRLTVL.

The V gene is TRBV27, the J gene TRBJ2-1; tentative D call: TRBD1 (5 bases). This CDR3 has 11 residues. Trimming cost V 8 bases and J 9 bases, with 11 bases left between them. Germline V gives CDR1 MNHEY, CDR2 SMNVEV (reference sequence). The CDR3 spells CASHQGREQFF. The CDR3 DNA sequence: TGTGCCAGCCATCAGGGCCGTGAGCAGTTCTTC.

This clonotype was counted between two and nine times. The chain combines TRBV15 with TRBJ2-1, with 8 positions matching TRBD2. The CDR3 is 15 amino acids. Germline assignment: CDR1 LNHNV and CDR2 YYDKDF (reference sequence). J gave up 10 bases and V 0 bases, and 8 bases lay outside the gene matches. The CDR3 sequence is CATSRDLAGGKEQFF. The DNA of the CDR3 is TGTGCCACCAGCAGAGATCTAGCGGGTGGGAAGGAGCAGTTCTTC.

The chain recombines TRBV12-3 or TRBV12-4 with TRBJ1-6; D remains ambiguous. There are 14 residues in the CDR3. Trimming took off 6 bases at V and 8 bases at J, with 14 bases between the two ends. Here the CDR3 DNA reads TGTGCCAGCAGCCTACATCCTAGGGATTCACCCCTCCACTTT. It encodes CASSLHPRDSPLHF.

The genes are TRBV9 and TRBJ2-1; D ambiguous. V was trimmed by 0 bases and J by 0 bases, leaving 13 bases between them. Germline V gives CDR1 SGDLS, CDR2 YYNGEE. The CDR3 spans 17 residues. CDR3 sequence reads: CASSVEGSTSSYNEQFF. For the CDR3, the DNA is TGTGCCAGCAGCGTAGAGGGTAGCACAAGCTCCTACAATGAGCAGTTCTTC.

This chain uses TRBV7-9 with TRBJ2-5; 9 bases map to TRBD2. CDR3 length equals 15 residues. Per germline, CDR1 SEHNR and CDR2 FQNEAQ (reference sequence). V trimming: 5 bases; J trimming: 2 bases; junction bases outside the gene matches: 6. CDR3 protein: CASSPRLAEQETQYF. The CDR3 DNA follows: TGTGCCAGCAGCCCCAGACTAGCGGAACAAGAGACCCAGTACTTC.

The chain links TRBV4-2 to TRBJ1-1; a possible D gene is TRBD1 (6 bases). Germline V lookup: CDR1 LGHNA, CDR2 YNFKEQ. The CDR3 runs to 12 residues. V lost 5 bases, J lost 8 bases, and 12 bases lay in between. DNA for the CDR3: TGTGCCAGCAGCGTAAGGGGGGACGAAGCTTTCTTT. It yields the protein CASSVRGDEAFF.

In this sample, this clonotype turned up a few times. The chain uses TRBV5-1 and TRBJ1-6; D gene uncertain. This CDR3 spans 13 amino acids. V was clipped by 0 bases and J by 7 bases, with 5 bases between them. Per the germline V gene, CDR1 is SGHRS and CDR2 is YFSETQ. The CDR3 coding sequence is TGCGCCAGCAGCTTGGAAATCAATTCACCCCTCCACTTT. As protein: CASSLEINSPLHF.

This clonotype was found a few times. The chain employs TRBV4-1 and TRBJ2-2, with D unresolved. The germline V gene encodes CDR1 MGHRA and CDR2 YSYEKL. V was shortened by 4 bases and J by 4 bases, with 10 bases between the two germline ends. This CDR3 is 14 amino acids long. DNA of the CDR3: TGCGCCAGCAGCCCCAGTCGTGCCACCGGGGAGCTGTTTTTT. Translation gives CASSPSRATGELFF.

This clonotype was counted ten times or more. The gene calls are TRBV5-4 and TRBJ2-7, with a weak D call TRBD2 (5 bases). V was trimmed by 0 bases and J by 4 bases, leaving 8 bases between them. This CDR3 contains 13 residues. Germline loops: CDR1 SGHNT, CDR2 YYREEE (reference sequence). The CDR3 bases are TGTGCCAGCAGCTTGGCCGGGGTATACGAGCAGTACTTC. Translated: CASSLAGVYEQYF.

This sequence joins TRBV2 and TRBJ1-1; D ambiguous. Germline loops: CDR1 SNHLY, CDR2 FYNNEI. The CDR3 spans 13 residues. Between the trimmed V and J ends, which lost 4 bases and 1 base, there was a span of 7 bases. In nucleotides, the CDR3 is TGTGCCAGCAGTGGATCAGAGAACACTGAAGCTTTCTTT. Its protein product is CASSGSENTEAFF.

This clonotype was seen repeatedly, ten times or more. This chain connects TRBV11-2 to TRBJ2-5; 7 bases fit TRBD1. Trimming cost V 3 bases and J 5 bases; bases outside gene matches: 6. This CDR3 has 14 residues. Per germline, CDR1 SGHAT and CDR2 FQNNGV. This CDR3 reads CASSLNRGWETQYF. The CDR3 DNA sequence: TGTGCCAGCAGCTTGAACAGGGGCTGGGAGACCCAGTACTTC.

The chain joins TRBV7-9 to TRBJ1-2; D might be TRBD1 (5 bases). This CDR3 is 13 amino acids long. Germline V gene lookup returns CDR1 SEHNR and CDR2 FQNEAQ (reference sequence). With 3 bases removed from V and 3 bases from J, the gap between germline ends came to 8 bases. CDR3 protein: CASSLGEYYGYTF. The CDR3 DNA reads as TGTGCCAGCAGCTTGGGGGAGTACTATGGCTACACCTTC.

This sequence joins TRBV27 and TRBJ2-3; 8 bases align to TRBD2. Trimming removed 2 bases from V and 4 bases from J; junction bases left unmatched: 5. Germline values: CDR1 MNHEY, CDR2 SMNVEV (reference sequence). CDR3 length: 15 amino acids. The CDR3 DNA reads as TGTGCCAGCAGTTTAAAGGGGCGGGGGGCAGATACGCAGTATTTT. This sequence encodes CASSLKGRGADTQYF.

The chain recombines TRBV6-5 with TRBJ2-7, with D possibly being TRBD2 (7 bases). V dropped 0 bases and J dropped 6 bases, with 12 bases sitting between them. Germline CDR1 reads MNHEY; CDR2 reads SVGAGI. The CDR3 consists of 14 residues. The CDR3 spells CASSYSGGTLEQYF. CDR3 nucleotide sequence: TGTGCCAGCAGTTACTCGGGAGGGACACTCGAGCAGTACTTC.

The CDR3 nucleotides are TGTGCCAGCAGCCAAGACCCGGACAGGGGGGGGAATCAGCCCCAGCATTTT. Protein sequence: CASSQDPDRGGNQPQHF. The chain employs TRBV4-2 and TRBJ1-5, with 10 bases identical to TRBD1. V lost 0 bases to trimming and J lost 4 bases; unmatched junction nucleotides: 6. This CDR3 has 17 amino acids. From germline, CDR1 is LGHNA and CDR2 YNFKEQ.

This clonotype was found a few times. The CDR3 bases are TGTGCCAGCAGCTCCCGACAGGGAGGTCCTTACGAGCAGTACTTC. Its protein is CASSSRQGGPYEQYF. The chain carries TRBV7-8 and TRBJ2-7, with a weak D call TRBD1 (7 bases). The CDR3 loop spans 15 amino acids. V lost 4 bases, J lost 4 bases, and 17 bases lay in between. Germline CDR1 reads SGHVS; CDR2 reads FQNEAQ.